Shown below are 6 T cell receptor beta chains from a single sample sequenced in a study of OX40 agonist ivuxolimab in advanced cancers. TCRdb keeps only in-frame clones here, not all; method: immunoSEQ multiplex PCR. The sample shows 40,000 to 60,000 clones, around 80% of them seen only once. Sequencing used CD4+ or CD8+ T cells sorted from blood, obtained in a trial of the OX40 agonist ivuxolimab. Receptors originate from an adult with an advanced solid tumor such as melanoma, head and neck, liver or kidney cancer.

V is TRBV10-3 and J is TRBJ1-2, with a possible D match to TRBD1 (6 bases). In germline, CDR1 is ENHRY, CDR2 SYGVKD. CDR3 length equals 16 residues. Trimming took 7 bases from V and 3 from J, leaving 21 bases between them. In DNA form, the CDR3 reads TGTGCCATCACCGGGGCGGGGGGGGCAATGGACTATGGCTACACCTTC. Protein sequence: CAITGAGGAMDYGYTF.

This clone came up a few times. The chain joins TRBV10-3 to TRBJ2-7; D may be TRBD2 (7 bases). Germline assignment: CDR1 ENHRY and CDR2 SYGVKD. Deletions cut 6 bases from V and 4 bases from J, with 19 bases between. The CDR3 is 15 amino acids. CDR3 residues: CAIRPEGGGSYEQYF. CDR3 nucleotide sequence: TGTGCCATCAGGCCCGAAGGGGGGGGCTCTTACGAGCAGTACTTC.

V and J are TRBV5-5 and TRBJ1-5; no reliable D call. Between the trimmed V and J ends, which lost 2 bases and 7 bases, there was a span of 10 bases. The CDR3 covers 13 residues. Germline assignment: CDR1 SGHKS and CDR2 YYEKEE (reference sequence). The CDR3 DNA reads as TGTGCCAGCAGCTTTATCTACAGCCAGCCCCAGCATTTT. This sequence encodes CASSFIYSQPQHF.

The V and J genes are TRBV2 and TRBJ2-3; 8 bases fit TRBD2. CDR1 and CDR2 (germline): SNHLY, FYNNEI. V lost 6 bases and J lost 0; bases outside the gene matches: 11. CDR3 length: 17 amino acids. CDR3 DNA sequence: TGTGCCAGCAGGGGACTAGGAACTTTAACCAGCACAGATACGCAGTATTTT. Protein sequence: CASRGLGTLTSTDTQYF.

The rearrangement links TRBV28 to TRBJ1-2; weak D call: TRBD1 (6 bases). The length of the CDR3 is 16 residues. Per germline, CDR1 MDHEN and CDR2 SYDVKM. The V and J ends lost 7 bases and 3 bases respectively, with 21 bases between them. This chain's CDR3 is CASKEHRASSDYGYTF. The CDR3 DNA reads as TGTGCCAGCAAAGAACACAGGGCCTCTAGTGACTATGGCTACACCTTC.

V and J are TRBV2 and TRBJ2-7, with 7 bases aligning to TRBD1. The ends lost 5 bases at V and 4 bases at J; junction bases unmatched: 17. The CDR3 runs 17 residues. The germline CDR1 and CDR2 sequences are SNHLY and FYNNEI. The CDR3, as DNA: TGTGCCAGCAGTCTCCCCAAGGACAGGCAAGAGGCGTACGAGCAGTACTTC. This translates into CASSLPKDRQEAYEQYF.